What follows is one T cell receptor beta chain and its context. This entry comes from a study of long-term antiretroviral therapy in people with HIV. For the study at large: The oldest specimens predate the 2015 immediate-ART recommendation by about a decade.

A v3.0 immunoSEQ assay was performed at survey level. Sequencing of each sample targeted about 40,000-50,000 T-cell genomes. The assay was immunoSEQ multiplex PCR, and TCRdb's table has in-frame clones only and misses some. The data hold roughly 16,000 clones, with around 77% observed a single time. Participants living with HIV all received treatment in the United States. The V and J ends lost 0 bases and 5 bases respectively, with 8 bases between them. CDR1 and CDR2 from the germline V gene are SGHNT and YYREEE (reference sequence). CDR3 length: 13 amino acids. The starting material was unsorted PBMCs, obtained 2.3 years after starting antiretroviral therapy. The sequence came from a woman aged 40 to 49 with HIV. V usage is TRBV5-4 and J usage is TRBJ2-5; D not resolved. In DNA form, the CDR3 reads TGTGCCAGCAGCTTGGCTAGTGGTGAGACCCAGTACTTC. Its protein is CASSLASGETQYF.